Here is one TCR beta chain with its context. The sample contains more than one DNA sequence encoding this CDR3. Per the original data handling: The authors estimated nucleated cell counts from reference gene primer amplification. Measured with immunoSEQ multiplex PCR; TCRdb has only the in-frame clones, and not every one. V, J and clone size derive from that table, while D and trimming were established from the DNA sequence. The repertoire holds about 240,000 clones, with roughly 87% as singletons. The CDR3 covers 15 residues. The trim removed 5 bases at V and 1 base at J, leaving 4 bases unmatched. Germline V gene data show CDR1 as MNHNY and CDR2 as SVGAGI (reference sequence). The data derive from a study of blood T cell repertoires in COVID-19. The overall study: Samples came from the United States, Italy and Spain, spanning acute and convalescent COVID-19. PBMCs, B-cell-depleted T cells, or T cells were the source of the cDNA or gDNA that made up the material.

The genes are TRBV6-6 and TRBJ2-2; 7 positions agree with TRBD1. The clonotype was recovered from a man in his 60s who had recovered from COVID-19. The source material was peripheral blood. For the CDR3, the DNA is TGTGCCAGCAGTCTGCGACAGGGGAACACCGGGGAGCTGTTTTTT. It is translated as CASSLRQGNTGELFF.